The entry below describes one TCR beta chain. There is no known antigen for this receptor. The sample holds no much larger clone one base away, and base qualities are not on file. Whole blood was collected in K2EDTA tubes by collaborating institutions according to the institutions' own protocols. Collaborator samples were shipped for TCRbeta analysis as frozen whole blood, isolated PBMCs, or DNA extracted from either sample type. Trimming leaves V shorter by 5 bases and J shorter by 6 bases, with the junction holding 5 bases beyond the gene matches. The CDR3 spans 14 residues, from the cysteine through the phenylalanine. CDR3 DNA only is kept here, 42 bases in frame from base 1. From a lookup of the germline V gene, CDR1 and CDR2 are SQVTM and ANQGSEA. The immunoSEQ Assay, a bias-controlled multiplex PCR, was used to amplify TCRbeta CDR3 regions from genomic DNA. The paper's processing steps were these. Nucleated cell counts per sample were estimated from amplification of reference gene primers within the assay. Sequence reads were collapsed and filtered to measure the absolute abundance of every unique TCRbeta CDR3 rearrangement. For each sample, productive Simpson clonality was calculated by taking the square root of Simpson's diversity index across productive rearrangements. Entries here come from immuneACCESS through TCRdb and include only in-frame sequences with V and J called. Some clones fail to appear in such tables; in the studies checked, an unresolved V gene covers under half of the shortfall, and the cause of the remainder is unknown. V, J and clone size are those of that table, while D and trimming were read from the DNA. For this sample the table gives about 140,000 clones, of which around 86% were detected only once. The ten largest clones represent about 4% of the sample.

The data were obtained in a study of blood T cell repertoires in COVID-19 (dated by TCRdb to the early 2020s). Describing the broader study: Samples from collaborators originated in the United States, Italy and Spain and spanned both the acute and convalescent phases of COVID-19. A de-identified subject ID, COVID-19 status, age in years and sex were almost always included in the sample metadata. Where HLA class I and class II types were available, the types were taken from metadata supplied by the sample provider, not from assay-based typing. The repertoires were released in a freely available public database meant as a resource for research on the immune response to SARS-CoV-2. The dataset comprised deeply sampled blood TCRbeta repertoires from subjects exposed to, actively infected with, or recovered from COVID-19. Samples were obtained from the ongoing ImmuneRACE study (first 160 participants) and from about 1,300 subjects provided by 6 global collaborators. The material from the prospective study consisted of cDNA or gDNA derived from T cells, B-cell-depleted T cells, or PBMCs. General study outcomes and caveats: The amount of clinical and demographic metadata varied by source and participant and was provided uncurated.

The material sequenced was peripheral blood. This chain is built from TRBV29-1 and TRBJ2-1; 12 central nucleotides agree with TRBD2. The source is a woman older than 75 with acute or convalescent COVID-19. The DNA sequence is given as TGCAGCGTTTCGACTAGCGGGAGTCTCAATGAGCAGTTCTTC. This sequence encodes CSVSTSGSLNEQFF.